These T cell receptor beta chains were read from a single sample in a study of beta chain features in type 1 diabetes. Clones were read by immunoSEQ multiplex PCR, and TCRdb kept only the in-frame ones, dropping some. The sample holds roughly 370,000 clones, more than 11% seen once. The sequencing sample was made of naive CD4+ T cells from blood. Every receptor here comes from a man under 40 in good health. Both conserved end residues are trimmed from each CDR3. A D gene is named only where the DNA matches it firmly. The size of a clone is reported for some rows only, either as once, few or many, or as a class for expanded clones.

d_call | j_call | clone_size | v_call | cdr3_aa
NA | TRBJ1-3 | NA | TRBV30 | AWSREFVGNTIY
NA | TRBJ2-3 | NA | TRBV9 | ASSVGGTADTQY
NA | TRBJ2-1 | few | TRBV9 | ASSVAVRTNRDNEQF
TRBD2 | TRBJ2-1 | few | TRBV7-2 | ASSYERTRHEQF
TRBD1 | TRBJ2-1 | few | TRBV12-5 | ASGAMGQTEQF
NA | TRBJ1-1 | few | TRBV4-3 | ASSQESFSYGGEAF
TRBD1 | TRBJ2-4 | NA | TRBV19 | ASDRGGGNIQY
TRBD2 | TRBJ2-1 | NA | TRBV19 | ASSLLAGGINEQF
NA | TRBJ2-1 | NA | TRBV30 | ARASRDQKQF
TRBD2 | TRBJ2-2 | NA | TRBV5-1 | ASSQAGADTGELF
NA | TRBJ1-2 | NA | TRBV30 | AWRGRLSGYGYT
TRBD2 | TRBJ2-1 | NA | TRBV5-4 | ASSLAVAGDGEQF
NA | TRBJ1-1 | NA | TRBV30 | AWRDGSDTEAF
NA | TRBJ2-1 | few | TRBV7-2 | ASSPSSYNEQF
TRBD1 | TRBJ2-5 | few | TRBV2 | ASRDGQGSGTQY
TRBD1 | TRBJ2-3 | NA | TRBV7-2 | ASSLMGTVADTQY
NA | TRBJ2-1 | few | TRBV5-4 | ASSQPRQGVGGGSNEQF
NA | TRBJ2-1 | few | TRBV2 | ASSGVVGEQF
NA | TRBJ1-1 | NA | TRBV7-2 | ASSLDRLNTEAF
TRBD2 | TRBJ2-1 | few | TRBV7-2 | ASSFRLAGVSYNEQF
NA | TRBJ1-1 | few | TRBV4-3 | ASSQVSGVPEAF
NA | TRBJ2-3 | few | TRBV7-9 | ASSLRGVGITDTQY
NA | TRBJ1-6 | few | TRBV5-1 | AIIMRTDSGSPLH
NA | TRBJ2-7 | few | TRBV1 | TSSLTRTSGGSYEQY
NA | TRBJ2-3 | few | TRBV14 | ASSQGLPPTDTQY
NA | NA | NA | TRBV9 | ASSPGRGKLF
TRBD2 | TRBJ2-3 | NA | TRBV14 | ASSQSISAGGFTDTQY
NA | TRBJ1-4 | few | TRBV6-6 | ASSYRDGEKLF
NA | TRBJ1-4 | NA | TRBV14 | ASSMWQGTNEKLF
NA | TRBJ2-3 | once | TRBV25-1 | ASSELGSTDTQY
NA | TRBJ1-6 | few | TRBV7-9 | ASGQGLYNSPLH
NA | TRBJ2-5 | NA | TRBV15 | ATSRGLAQETQY
NA | TRBJ2-3 | NA | TRBV7-9 | ASSLGRSTDTQY